The table lists the clone carrying this TCR beta chain with a count of one. Original processing methods: Counts of nucleated cells, estimated from reference gene primer amplification, were obtained. TCRdb's table, derived via immunoSEQ multiplex PCR, lists solely in-frame clones and lacks some. The V and J calls and clone size are taken from that table; D and trimming were inferred from the DNA. The table records under 300,000 clones, approximately 84% of them present only once. In Seattle, patients joined the study during active infection and were tracked longitudinally. The CDR3 has 17 residues. CDR1 MDHEN and CDR2 SYDVKM come from the germline V gene. Trimming removed 5 bases from V and 1 base from J; junction bases left unmatched: 8. This sample is part of a study of blood T cell repertoires in COVID-19.

The chain has TRBV28 and TRBJ2-7; 13 nucleotides align to TRBD2. Sequencing input: peripheral blood. The receptor comes from a human donor with COVID-19, enrolled during active disease. The donor label of this sample is uncertain. In nucleotides, the CDR3 is TGTGCCAGCAGTGGACTAGCGGGAGTTTTTGGTTCCTACGAGCAGTACTTC. It codes for CASSGLAGVFGSYEQYF. Full variable domain (outside the CDR3, taken from reference TRBV28 and TRBJ2-7): DVKVTQSSRYLVKRTGEKVFLECVQDMDHENMFWYRQDPGLGLRLIYFSYDVKMKEKGDIPEGYSVSREKKERFSLILESASTNQTSMYLCASSGLAGVFGSYEQYFGPGTRLTVT.